These 8 T cell receptor beta chains share one sample of origin, sequenced in a study of graft-versus-host responses after intestinal transplantation. These TCRs' antigens remain unknown. Sequenced by immunoSEQ multiplex PCR; TCRdb stores in-frame clones only, minus some. The data hold roughly 120,000 clones, with around 93% observed a single time. Sequencing used unstimulated CD4+ T cells sorted from spleen or lymph node cells, obtained before intestinal transplant. These TCRs come from a human donor who received an intestinal transplant.

The rearrangement joins TRBV5-1 to TRBJ1-4, with D hard to call. The CDR3 totals 16 residues. V was cut by 4 bases and J by 5 bases, with 18 bases left in between. Germline-derived CDR1 and CDR2 are SGHRS and YFSETQ. Here the CDR3 DNA reads TGCGCCAGCAGCCTACTGCCACAGCTTCAGAATGAAAAACTGTTTTTT. Translating gives CASSLLPQLQNEKLFF.

The chain links TRBV5-1 to TRBJ2-2; possible D gene TRBD2, 6 bases. This CDR3 is built from 17 residues. Germline V gene lookup returns CDR1 SGHRS and CDR2 YFSETQ. The V and J ends lost 0 bases and 6 bases respectively, with 18 bases between them. CDR3: CASSLAASGVGAGELFF. The CDR3 DNA is TGCGCCAGCAGCTTGGCTGCATCGGGAGTAGGGGCCGGGGAGCTGTTTTTT.

This rearrangement joins TRBV28 to TRBJ2-1; 11 nucleotides line up with TRBD1. CDR1 is MDHEN and CDR2 is SYDVKM in the germline V gene. The J segment lost 2 bases and the V segment lost 6 bases, leaving 6 bases of the junction unmatched. This CDR3 comprises 16 residues. The CDR3 reads CASSPRGQGAYNEQFF. In nucleotides, the CDR3 is TGTGCCAGCAGCCCGCGGGGACAGGGGGCCTACAATGAGCAGTTCTTC. The whole variable domain, filled in from reference TRBV28 and TRBJ2-1, reads DVKVTQSSRYLVKRTGEKVFLECVQDMDHENMFWYRQDPGLGLRLIYFSYDVKMKEKGDIPEGYSVSREKKERFSLILESASTNQTSMYLCASSPRGQGAYNEQFFGPGTRLTVL.

The CDR3 region has the DNA TGTGCCAGCAGTGACAACACAGGGCAGCAGTTCTTC. It yields the protein CASSDNTGQQFF. V is TRBV25-1 and J is TRBJ2-1; a weak D match, TRBD1 (6 bases). Trimming left V 3 bases short and J 11 bases short, with 11 bases between. The CDR3 spans 12 residues. Looked up from germline, CDR1 is MGHDK and CDR2 is SYGVNS.

The chain has TRBV5-1 and TRBJ1-2, with 8 bases fitting TRBD1. J gave up 5 bases and V 4 bases, and 10 bases lay outside the gene matches. This CDR3 contains 15 residues. In germline, CDR1 is SGHRS, CDR2 YFSETQ. The CDR3 bases are TGCGCCAGCAGCAGGATAACCGGGACAGGATATGGCTACACCTTC. Translation gives CASSRITGTGYGYTF.

V and J are TRBV20-1 and TRBJ2-5; D may be TRBD2 (6 bases). The CDR3 extends over 10 amino acids. Trimming removed 6 bases at V and 11 bases at J, with 13 bases between. Germline CDR1 and CDR2: DFQATT and SNEGSKA (reference sequence). The CDR3 DNA reads as TGCAGTGCGAGCCGACGGGAGCAGTACTTC. It codes for CSASRREQYF.

The V gene is TRBV5-4, the J gene TRBJ2-7; TRBD1 agrees at 8 bases. CDR1 SGHNT and CDR2 YYREEE come from the germline V gene (reference sequence). The CDR3 sequence is 14 residues long. The V and J ends lost 2 bases and 4 bases, in that order; junction bases with no gene match: 5. CDR3 region: CASSFGNRGYEQYF. In nucleotides, the CDR3 is TGTGCCAGCAGCTTCGGAAACAGGGGGTACGAGCAGTACTTC. Full variable domain (missing parts from reference TRBV5-4 and TRBJ2-7): ETGVTQSPTHLIKTRGQQVTLRCSSQSGHNTVSWYQQALGQGPQFIFQYYREEENGRGNFPPRFSGLQFPNYSSELNVNALELDDSALYLCASSFGNRGYEQYFGPGTRLTVT.

Only a few counts were recorded for this clone. J is TRBJ2-4 and V is TRBV2, with TRBD1 as a possible D gene (5 bases). Trimming stripped 2 bases from V and 1 base from J, with 9 bases between. The CDR3 spans 15 residues. Germline V gene sequence: CDR1 SNHLY, CDR2 FYNNEI. CDR3 residues: CASSERGSAKNIQYF. CDR3 DNA sequence: TGTGCCAGCAGTGAAAGGGGATCGGCCAAAAACATTCAGTACTTC.